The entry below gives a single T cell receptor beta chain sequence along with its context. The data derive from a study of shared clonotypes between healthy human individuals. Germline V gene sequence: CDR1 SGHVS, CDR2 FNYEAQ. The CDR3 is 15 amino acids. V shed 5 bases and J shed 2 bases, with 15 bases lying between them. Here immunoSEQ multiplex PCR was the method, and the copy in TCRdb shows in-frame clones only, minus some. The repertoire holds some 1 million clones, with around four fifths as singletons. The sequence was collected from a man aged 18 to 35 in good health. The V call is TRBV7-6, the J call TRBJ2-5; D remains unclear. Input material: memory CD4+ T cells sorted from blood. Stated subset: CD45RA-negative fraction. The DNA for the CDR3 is TGTGCCAGCAGCCCCTCACCTGGCAGGCAAGAGACCCAGTACTTC. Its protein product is CASSPSPGRQETQYF. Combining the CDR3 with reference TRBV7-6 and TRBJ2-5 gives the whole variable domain GAGVSQSPRYKVTKRGQDVALRCDPISGHVSLYWYRQALGQGPEFLTYFNYEAQQDKSGLPNDRFSAERPEGSISTLTIQRTEQRDSAMYRCASSPSPGRQETQYFGPGTRLLVL.